The 21 T cell receptor beta chains reported below all come from one sample, sequenced in a study of cytomegalovirus exposure and HLA in healthy donors. Vbeta (60) and Jbeta (13) primers were used in the PCR. Some clones are missing from TCRdb's copy, which holds only in-frame ones; the method was immunoSEQ multiplex PCR. The sample shows 150,000 to 200,000 clones, 60% to 85% of them seen only once. The sequenced sample was PBMCs. Receptors were obtained from a male donor in good health and CMV-seropositive.

The J gene is TRBJ2-3, the V gene TRBV9; the match to TRBD2 covers 9 bases. CDR1 is SGDLS and CDR2 is YYNGEE in the germline V gene. Trimming removed 7 bases from V and 3 bases from J; junction bases left unmatched: 6. The CDR3 is 14 amino acids. This chain's CDR3 is CASSRGGGTDTQYF. DNA for the CDR3: TGTGCCAGCTCGCGGGGGGGAGGAACAGATACGCAGTATTTT.

V usage is TRBV5-6 and J usage is TRBJ1-2; perhaps TRBD1 as D (5 bases). Germline CDR1 SGHDT, CDR2 YYEEEE. CDR3 length: 15 residues. Trimming stripped 3 bases from V and 4 bases from J, with 16 bases between. The CDR3 region has the DNA TGTGCCAGCAGCTCCTACGGCAGGGCTAGCTATGGCTACACCTTC. This gives the protein CASSSYGRASYGYTF.

The chain is built from TRBV6-1 and TRBJ2-7, with D possibly matching TRBD2 (5 bases). Deletions cut 9 bases from V and 1 base from J, with 16 bases between. Germline V gene sequence: CDR1 MNHNS, CDR2 SASEGT. The length of the CDR3 is 14 residues. DNA for the CDR3: TGTGCCAGTGGTTTGGGGAAGCGGTCCTACGAGCAGTACTTC. Encoded protein: CASGLGKRSYEQYF.

V gene TRBV4-2 combines with J gene TRBJ1-2; 9 bases map to TRBD1. Germline-derived CDR1 and CDR2 are LGHNA and YNFKEQ. The CDR3 is made up of 17 amino acids. V lost 2 bases, J lost 8 bases, and 15 bases stayed unmatched. The CDR3 bases are TGTGCCAGCAGCCAAAGAACTGGGACAGGGAATAGGGAGGGCTACACCTTC. Protein product: CASSQRTGTGNREGYTF.

The chain recombines TRBV7-8 with TRBJ2-5; the D is unclear. Germline values: CDR1 SGHVS, CDR2 FQNEAQ. Trimming removed 1 base from V and 3 bases from J, with 12 bases in between. The CDR3 spans 15 residues. CDR3 nucleotide sequence: TGTGCCAGCAGCTTAGTTGGCGGAAAAGAAGAGACCCAGTACTTC. Residues: CASSLVGGKEETQYF.

The chain joins TRBV30 to TRBJ1-2; D might be TRBD1 (5 bases). Trimming took off 2 bases at V and 6 bases at J, with 13 bases between the two ends. This CDR3 has 13 amino acids. Per germline, CDR1 GTSNPN and CDR2 SVGIG (reference sequence). The CDR3 nucleotides read TGTGCCTGGAGTCCCCGGGGGAGTCATGGCTACACCTTC. This encodes CAWSPRGSHGYTF.

Here the CDR3 reads CAAWTIERGRGKWEQFF. The CDR3 DNA reads as TGTGCCGCCTGGACTATAGAGCGGGGGAGGGGAAAATGGGAGCAGTTCTTC. The V call is TRBV27, the J call TRBJ2-1; 8 nucleotides match TRBD2. CDR1 and CDR2 (germline): MNHEY, SMNVEV (reference sequence). V trimming: 11 bases; J trimming: 10 bases; junction bases outside the gene matches: 25. The CDR3 sequence is 17 residues long.

This chain connects TRBV7-9 to TRBJ2-5; D might be TRBD1 (6 bases). V dropped 6 bases and J dropped 3 bases, with 11 bases sitting between them. The CDR3 length is 13 residues. The germline gives CDR1 SEHNR, CDR2 FQNEAQ (reference sequence). CDR3 sequence reads: CASRFTGKETQYF. In DNA, the CDR3 is TGTGCCAGCAGGTTCACAGGGAAAGAGACCCAGTACTTC.

This clone was seen just once. The chain uses TRBV5-1 and TRBJ2-1; maybe TRBD2 (5 bases). With 4 bases removed from V and 0 bases from J, the gap between germline ends came to 11 bases. The germline CDR1 and CDR2 sequences are SGHRS and YFSETQ. The length of the CDR3 is 15 residues. The chain's CDR3 is CASSPRGSSYNEQFF. In nucleotides, the CDR3 is TGCGCCAGCAGCCCTAGAGGGAGCTCCTACAATGAGCAGTTCTTC.

The chain joins TRBV2 to TRBJ1-1; D call uncertain. The ends were cut back, 6 bases at V and 5 bases at J, with 7 bases in the middle. Germline V lookup: CDR1 SNHLY, CDR2 FYNNEI. This CDR3 is 11 amino acids long. The CDR3, as DNA: TGTGCCAGCAGCGAGGGTACTGAAGCTTTCTTT. This encodes CASSEGTEAFF. Drawing the rest from reference TRBV2 and TRBJ1-1, the complete variable domain is EPEVTQTPSHQVTQMGQEVILRCVPISNHLYFYWYRQILGQKVEFLVSFYNNEISEKSEIFDDQFSVERPDGSNFTLKIRSTKLEDSAMYFCASSEGTEAFFGQGTRLTVV.

The J gene is TRBJ2-3, the V gene TRBV7-8, with D possibly being TRBD2 (6 bases). CDR1 and CDR2 from the germline V gene are SGHVS and FQNEAQ. The V end lost 8 bases, the J end lost 0 bases, and 21 bases lay between the germline ends. This CDR3 is 17 amino acids long. In DNA form, the CDR3 reads TGTGCCAGCCTCAGCATTCGGCGGGGAGGTAGCACAGATACGCAGTATTTT. This codes for CASLSIRRGGSTDTQYF. Together with reference TRBV7-8 and TRBJ2-3, the CDR3 gives the full variable domain: GAGVSQSPRYKVAKRGQDVALRCDPISGHVSLFWYQQALGQGPEFLTYFQNEAQLDKSGLPSDRFFAERPEGSVSTLKIQRTQQEDSAVYLCASLSIRRGGSTDTQYFGPGTRLTVL.

This clone was counted at least ten times. J is TRBJ1-1 and V is TRBV5-1; no firm D call. The CDR3 loop spans 13 amino acids. From germline, CDR1 is SGHRS and CDR2 YFSETQ. The germline V and J ends were trimmed by 4 bases and 4 bases, with 11 bases remaining between them. CDR3 sequence reads: CASSAYGFTEAFF. DNA of the CDR3: TGCGCCAGCAGCGCGTACGGGTTCACTGAAGCTTTCTTT.

This clone was recorded once. V gene TRBV5-1 combines with J gene TRBJ2-7, with 11 nucleotides matching TRBD1. CDR3 size: 15 residues. The V segment lost 0 bases and the J segment 5 bases; nucleotides outside the gene matches: 4. Looked up from germline, CDR1 is SGHRS and CDR2 is YFSETQ. CDR3 residues: CASSLAGTGGNEQYF. CDR3 nucleotide sequence: TGCGCCAGCAGCTTGGCCGGGACAGGGGGAAACGAGCAGTACTTC.

The CDR3 DNA sequence: TGTGCCAGCAGTCTTGGACAGGTGGGGGCTGCTGAAGCTTTCTTT. It yields the protein CASSLGQVGAAEAFF. The chain has TRBV27 and TRBJ1-1; the match to TRBD1 covers 7 bases. V shed 5 bases and J 6 bases; nucleotides not matched to a gene: 12. Per germline, CDR1 MNHEY and CDR2 SMNVEV (reference sequence). The CDR3 loop spans 15 amino acids.

The chain is built from TRBV5-1 and TRBJ1-6; tentative D call: TRBD1 (5 bases). The germline V gene has CDR1 SGHRS and CDR2 YFSETQ. The CDR3 sequence is 14 residues long. V lost 4 bases, J lost 11 bases, and 16 bases lay in between. In DNA, the CDR3 is TGCGCCAGCAGCCGGGGAGGGACGAGGGCACCCCTCCACTTT. This codes for CASSRGGTRAPLHF.

This clone was counted only a few times. Given a much more abundant clone one base away, this may be a read error. V usage is TRBV6-5 and J usage is TRBJ1-1; D is perhaps TRBD1 (5 bases). Germline loops: CDR1 MNHEY, CDR2 SVGAGI. Trimming cost V 6 bases and J 1 base, with 12 bases left between them. This CDR3 region has 14 residues. The CDR3 spells CASSPIGENTEAFF. The CDR3 region has the DNA TGTGCCAGCAGCCCGATAGGGGAGAACACTGAAGCTTTCTTT.

The V gene is TRBV6-1, the J gene TRBJ2-7; D remains ambiguous. Germline V gene sequence: CDR1 MNHNS, CDR2 SASEGT. The CDR3 loop spans 15 amino acids. The ends were cut back, 1 base at V and 0 bases at J, with 10 bases in the middle. The CDR3, as DNA: TGTGCCAGCAGTGAAGGGCCCCCCGTCTCCTACGAGCAGTACTTC. Translated: CASSEGPPVSYEQYF.

This chain links TRBV6-5 with TRBJ1-4, with 7 bases identical to TRBD1. The J segment lost 4 bases and the V segment lost 2 bases, leaving 7 bases of the junction unmatched. This CDR3 comprises 16 residues. CDR1 and CDR2 (germline): MNHEY, SVGAGI. For the CDR3, the DNA is TGTGCCAGCAGTTACAGGGCAGGGGGTGATAATGAAAAACTGTTTTTT. Translation: CASSYRAGGDNEKLFF.

In regard to this clone: A read error may account for a junction end that differs from germline. This chain links TRBV7-9 with TRBJ1-2, with TRBD1 matching 7 bases. The CDR3 contains 14 residues. Germline V gives CDR1 SEHNR, CDR2 FQNEAQ (reference sequence). The CDR3 nucleotides read TGTTCCAGCGGACCGGGACAGTTATTCTATGGCTACACCTTC. It is translated as CSSGPGQLFYGYTF. Together with reference TRBV7-9 and TRBJ1-2, the CDR3 gives the full variable domain: DTGVSQNPRHKITKRGQNVTFRCDPISEHNRLYWYRQTLGQGPEFLTYFQNEAQLEKSRLLSDRFSAERPKGSFSTLEIQRTEQGDSAMYLCSSGPGQLFYGYTFGSGTRLTVV.

V gene TRBV7-9 combines with J gene TRBJ1-4; TRBD1 agrees at 10 bases. Trimming took 5 bases from V and 6 from J; bases not matched to a gene: 9. This CDR3 is 16 amino acids long. Germline V gene sequence: CDR1 SEHNR, CDR2 FQNEAQ (reference sequence). CDR3 loop: CASSPRTGGGYEKLFF. The DNA for the CDR3 is TGTGCCAGCAGCCCTCGGACAGGGGGAGGTTATGAAAAACTGTTTTTT. The full variable domain, in which reference TRBV7-9 and TRBJ1-4 provide the parts outside the CDR3, is DTGVSQNPRHKITKRGQNVTFRCDPISEHNRLYWYRQTLGQGPEFLTYFQNEAQLEKSRLLSDRFSAERPKGSFSTLEIQRTEQGDSAMYLCASSPRTGGGYEKLFFGSGTQLSVL.

The CDR3: CASRKRTGTGNTIYF. In DNA form, the CDR3 reads TGTGCCAGCAGGAAACGGACAGGGACTGGAAACACCATATATTTT. The rearrangement joins TRBV2 to TRBJ1-3; 8 nucleotides align to TRBD1. V shed 6 bases, J shed 2 bases, and the junction held 6 bases outside the gene matches. The germline V gene encodes CDR1 SNHLY and CDR2 FYNNEI. This CDR3 has 15 amino acids.